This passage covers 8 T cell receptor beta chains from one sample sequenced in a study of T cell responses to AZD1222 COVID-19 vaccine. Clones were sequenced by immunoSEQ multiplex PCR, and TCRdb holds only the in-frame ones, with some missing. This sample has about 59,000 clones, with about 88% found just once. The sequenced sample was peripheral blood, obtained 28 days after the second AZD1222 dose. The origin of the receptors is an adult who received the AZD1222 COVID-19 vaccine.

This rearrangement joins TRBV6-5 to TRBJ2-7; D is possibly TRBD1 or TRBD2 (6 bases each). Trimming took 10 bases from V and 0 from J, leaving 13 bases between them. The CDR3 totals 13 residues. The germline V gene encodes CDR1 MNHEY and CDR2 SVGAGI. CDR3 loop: CATEGGFSYEQYF. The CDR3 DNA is TGTGCCACAGAGGGGGGTTTCTCCTACGAGCAGTACTTC.

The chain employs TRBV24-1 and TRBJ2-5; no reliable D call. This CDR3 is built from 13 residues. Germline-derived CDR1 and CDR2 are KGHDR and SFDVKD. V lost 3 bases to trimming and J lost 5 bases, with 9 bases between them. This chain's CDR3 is CATSDGRLETQYF. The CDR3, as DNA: TGTGCCACCAGTGATGGTAGATTGGAGACCCAGTACTTC.

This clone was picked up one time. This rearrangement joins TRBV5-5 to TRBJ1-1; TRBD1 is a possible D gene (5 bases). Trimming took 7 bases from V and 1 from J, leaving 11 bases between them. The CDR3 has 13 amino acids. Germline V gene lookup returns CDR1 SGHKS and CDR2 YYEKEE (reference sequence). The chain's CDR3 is CASGVTGNTEAFF. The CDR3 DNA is TGTGCCAGCGGAGTAACAGGGAACACTGAAGCTTTCTTT.

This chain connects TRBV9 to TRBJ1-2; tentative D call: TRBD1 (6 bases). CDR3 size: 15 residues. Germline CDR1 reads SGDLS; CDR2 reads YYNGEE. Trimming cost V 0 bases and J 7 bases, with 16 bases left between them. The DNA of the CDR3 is TGTGCCAGCAGCGTAGAGGCCTCGTGGGGGGCTGGCTACACCTTC. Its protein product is CASSVEASWGAGYTF.

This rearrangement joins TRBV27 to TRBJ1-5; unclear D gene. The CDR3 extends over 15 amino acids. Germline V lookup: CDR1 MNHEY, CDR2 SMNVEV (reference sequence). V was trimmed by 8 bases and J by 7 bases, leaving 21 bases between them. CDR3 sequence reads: CASGVGPAEGQPQHF. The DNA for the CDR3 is TGTGCCAGCGGCGTAGGGCCGGCAGAAGGACAGCCCCAGCATTTT.

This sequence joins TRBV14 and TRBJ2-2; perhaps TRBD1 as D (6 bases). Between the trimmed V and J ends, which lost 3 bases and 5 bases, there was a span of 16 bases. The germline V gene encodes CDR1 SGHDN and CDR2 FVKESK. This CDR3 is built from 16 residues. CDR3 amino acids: CASSQSTGLVTGELFF. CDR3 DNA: TGTGCCAGCAGCCAGTCGACAGGTTTGGTGACCGGGGAGCTGTTTTTT.

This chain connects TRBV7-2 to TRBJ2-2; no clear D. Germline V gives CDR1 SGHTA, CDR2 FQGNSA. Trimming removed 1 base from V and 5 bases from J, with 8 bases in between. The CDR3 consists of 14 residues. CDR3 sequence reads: CASSLVSSTGELFF. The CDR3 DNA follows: TGTGCCAGCAGCTTAGTCTCTAGTACCGGGGAGCTGTTTTTT.

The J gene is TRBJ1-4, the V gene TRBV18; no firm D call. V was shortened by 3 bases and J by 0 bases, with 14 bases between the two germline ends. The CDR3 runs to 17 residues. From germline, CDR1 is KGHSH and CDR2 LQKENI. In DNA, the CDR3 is TGTGCCAGCTCACCGAAGTCCGGACTTGCAACTAATGAAAAACTGTTTTTT. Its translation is CASSPKSGLATNEKLFF.